One and the same sample provided the 5 T cell receptor beta chains below, sequenced in a study of blood T cell repertoires in COVID-19. TCRdb's table, derived via immunoSEQ multiplex PCR, lists solely in-frame clones and lacks some. In the table there are roughly 220,000 clones, about 87% of which are singletons. The sample was PBMCs or T cells enriched from blood (not recorded which). These receptors originate from a woman aged 30 to 39 who had recovered from COVID-19.

V usage is TRBV4-3 and J usage is TRBJ2-5; 7 bases are a match to TRBD2. The V gene end was trimmed by 2 bases and the J gene end by 5 bases; junction bases not matched to a gene: 17. Germline V gene lookup returns CDR1 LGHNA and CDR2 YSLEER. The CDR3 totals 18 residues. This CDR3 is CASSQSGLTRRGSETQYF. CDR3 DNA sequence: TGCGCCAGCAGCCAATCGGGCCTCACGCGGCGGGGGAGCGAGACCCAGTACTTC.

V is TRBV7-9 and J is TRBJ2-2; no definite D call. CDR3 length equals 14 residues. In germline, CDR1 is SEHNR, CDR2 FQNEAQ (reference sequence). With 5 bases removed from V and 3 bases from J, the gap between germline ends came to 10 bases. The CDR3 region has the DNA TGTGCCAGCAGCCACGCACGAGACACCGGGGAGCTGTTTTTT. It specifies CASSHARDTGELFF.

The chain recombines TRBV3-1 (or the pseudogene TRBV3-2) with TRBJ1-1; D may be TRBD1 (6 bases). Germline V gene lookup returns CDR1 LGHDT and CDR2 YNNKEL (reference sequence). V was pared by 4 bases and J by 4 bases, with 22 bases between. The CDR3 spans 17 residues. DNA of the CDR3: TGTGCCAGCAGCCTAAGATATGACAGGCTACTTGGCACTGAAGCTTTCTTT. Amino acid sequence: CASSLRYDRLLGTEAFF.

In its sample, this clone was seen once. The chain joins TRBV7-9 to TRBJ2-7, with D hard to call. V lost 1 base, J lost 7 bases, and 14 bases lay in between. The CDR3 has 14 residues. Germline lookup yields CDR1 SEHNR and CDR2 FQNEAQ (reference sequence). The CDR3 is CASSLDVQAKEQYF. As DNA, the CDR3 is TGTGCCAGCAGCTTAGACGTCCAGGCTAAAGAGCAGTACTTC. The full variable domain, with the rest looked up from reference TRBV7-9 and TRBJ2-7, is DTGVSQNPRHKITKRGQNVTFRCDPISEHNRLYWYRQTLGQGPEFLTYFQNEAQLEKSRLLSDRFSAERPKGSFSTLEIQRTEQGDSAMYLCASSLDVQAKEQYFGPGTRLTVT.

The CDR3 is CASSYFPDRVDLSNQPQHF. CDR3 coding DNA: TGTGCCAGCAGTTACTTTCCGGACAGGGTGGACCTTAGCAATCAGCCCCAGCATTTT. This chain links TRBV6-2 or TRBV6-3 with TRBJ1-5; 8 nucleotides match TRBD1. The CDR3 covers 19 residues. The junction had 11 bases not matched to a gene; V was cut back by 1 base and J by 0 bases. Per germline, CDR1 MNHEY and CDR2 SVGEGT.